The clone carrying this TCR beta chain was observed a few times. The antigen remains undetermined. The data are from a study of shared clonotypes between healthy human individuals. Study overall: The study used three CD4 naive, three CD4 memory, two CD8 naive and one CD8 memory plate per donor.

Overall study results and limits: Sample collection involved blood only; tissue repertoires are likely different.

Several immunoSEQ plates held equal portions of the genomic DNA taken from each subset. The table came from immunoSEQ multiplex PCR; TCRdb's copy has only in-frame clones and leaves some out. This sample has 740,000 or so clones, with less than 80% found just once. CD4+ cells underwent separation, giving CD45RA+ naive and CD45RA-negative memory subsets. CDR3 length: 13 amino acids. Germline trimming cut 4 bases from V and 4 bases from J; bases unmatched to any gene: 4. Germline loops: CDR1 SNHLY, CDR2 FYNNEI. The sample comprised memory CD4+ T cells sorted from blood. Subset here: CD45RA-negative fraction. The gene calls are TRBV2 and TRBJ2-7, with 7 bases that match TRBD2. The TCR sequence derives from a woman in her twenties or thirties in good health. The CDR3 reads CASSGGGIYEQYF. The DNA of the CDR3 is TGTGCCAGCAGTGGGGGGGGAATTTACGAGCAGTACTTC.